What follows are 15 T cell receptor delta chains derived from one specimen sequenced in a study of delta chains in infants with herpesvirus infections. Reverse transcription of PBMC RNA used primers specific for the gamma and delta chains. TCRdb re-called the RT-PCR reads through CATT. The repertoire holds around 1,500 delta-chain clones, with around 26% as singletons. Sequences were derived from peripheral blood, sampled at time point 1 of longitudinal follow-up. These receptors all come from a human donor who was a Ugandan infant, either HIV-exposed or HIV-unexposed (not recorded which).

The chain links TRDV1 to TRDJ1; D possibly corresponds to TRDD3 (6 bases). Trimming shortened V by 3 bases and J by 0 bases, and 20 bases separated the two germline ends. The V gene's germline CDR1 is TSWWSYY and CDR2 QGS. The CDR3 contains 18 residues. Here the CDR3 reads CALGDPYRDWVYTDKLIF. The CDR3 DNA reads TGTGCTCTTGGGGACCCCTACCGGGACTGGGTTTACACCGATAAACTCATCTTT.

By share, this clone counts as large. This rearrangement joins TRDV1 to TRDJ1; TRDD3 matches 9 bases. Germline V gene lookup returns CDR1 TSWWSYY and CDR2 QGS. The J segment lost 1 base and the V segment lost 0 bases, leaving 9 bases of the junction unmatched. The CDR3 spans 18 residues. DNA of the CDR3: TGTGCTCTTGGGGAACTTTCCCTGGGGGATGACTTCACCGATAAACTCATCTTT. This encodes CALGELSLGDDFTDKLIF.

As for this clone: Other DNA sequences in the same sample also yield this CDR3. The rearrangement links TRDV1 to TRDJ3; D perhaps matches TRDD3 (7 bases). This CDR3 is built from 22 residues. Between the trimmed V and J ends, which lost 4 bases and 0 bases, there was a span of 25 bases. In germline, CDR1 is TSWWSYY, CDR2 QGS. The CDR3 bases are TGTGCTCTTGGGGTTCGGCCTTCCGTCTGGGGGCCTAGCTCCTGGGACACCCGACAGATGTTTTTC. Amino acid sequence: CALGVRPSVWGPSSWDTRQMFF.

By its share, this clone is large. V usage is TRDV2 and J usage is TRDJ3; 11 nucleotides match TRDD3. V trimming: 0 bases; J trimming: 0 bases; junction bases outside the gene matches: 6. The germline V gene has CDR1 GEAIGNYY and CDR2 EKD. This CDR3 is 20 amino acids long. CDR3 sequence (DNA): TGTGCCTGTGACACCTGGGGGATACGAGGGAGCTCCTGGGACACCCGACAGATGTTTTTC. Protein product: CACDTWGIRGSSWDTRQMFF.

With respect to this clone: A much larger clone is a single base away; this may be a read error. The CDR3 protein is CAYMSSGTMGEPTYTDKLIF. The CDR3 coding sequence is TGTGCTTATATGTCGTCCGGGACCATGGGGGAACCCACGTACACCGATAAACTCATCTTT. V gene TRAV38-2/DV8 combines with J gene TRDJ1; 7 bases are shared with TRDD3. The V segment lost 6 bases and the J segment 0 bases; nucleotides outside the gene matches: 23. Germline V lookup: CDR1 TSESDYY, CDR2 QEAYKQQN. The CDR3 is made up of 20 amino acids.

This clone is termed large. Other DNA sequences from this sample encode an identical CDR3 as well. This chain joins TRDV1 and TRDJ1, with 10 bases fitting TRDD3. CDR1 TSWWSYY and CDR2 QGS come from the germline V gene. This CDR3 has 25 residues. V lost 2 bases, J lost 8 bases, and 38 bases stayed unmatched. This CDR3 is CALGEAVNLRLRGYWGIPLTGKLIF. The CDR3 bases are TGTGCTCTTGGGGAAGCTGTAAATCTGCGTCTCCGCGGGTATTGGGGGATACCCCTCACCGGGAAACTCATCTTT.

The chain combines TRDV1 with TRDJ1, with D possibly being TRDD3 (9 bases). Germline CDR1 reads TSWWSYY; CDR2 reads QGS. The CDR3 sequence is 24 residues long. V was clipped by 2 bases and J by 0 bases, with 37 bases between them. The CDR3 nucleotides are TGTGCTCTTGGGGAAGGCCTTCCTAAAGTTTCCGAGGGTACTGGGGGACCGTACACCGATAAACTCATCTTT. Amino acids: CALGEGLPKVSEGTGGPYTDKLIF.

The rearrangement joins TRDV2 to TRDJ3, with D perhaps TRDD3 (5 bases). Trimming stripped 0 bases from V and 0 bases from J, with 17 bases between. From germline, CDR1 is GEAIGNYY and CDR2 EKD. The CDR3 is 20 amino acids. In DNA, the CDR3 is TGTGCCTGTGACACCCTACGTCGGGGGGTTAGCTCCTGGGACACCCGACAGATGTTTTTC. It translates to CACDTLRRGVSSWDTRQMFF.

This chain connects TRAV29/DV5 to TRDJ2; 10 nucleotides align to TRDD3. Losses at the gene ends were 5 bases for V and 6 bases for J; bases not matched to a gene: 25. Per germline, CDR1 NSMFDY and CDR2 ISSIKDK. CDR3 length: 20 amino acids. CDR3 in amino acids: CAALFFLRPTGGSSAAQLFF. The CDR3, as DNA: TGTGCAGCCCTCTTTTTCCTACGCCCTACTGGGGGATCGTCGGCAGCACAACTCTTCTTT.

Regarding this clone: A much larger clone lies a single base off, so this may be a read error. The same CDR3 arises from other DNA sequences in this sample as well. This rearrangement joins TRDV2 to TRDJ3; 8 nucleotides line up with TRDD3. The germline gives CDR1 GEAIGNYY, CDR2 EKD. The CDR3 has 17 residues. CDR3 DNA: TGTGCCTGCGACACCGGGGGATACTCCTGGGACACCCGACAGATGTTTTTC. It codes for CACDTGGYSWDTRQMFF.

This clone ranks as medium-sized. J is TRDJ1 and V is TRDV2, with TRDD3 as a possible D gene (6 bases). The CDR3 spans 13 residues. With 0 bases removed from V and 2 bases from J, the gap between germline ends came to 6 bases. Looked up from germline, CDR1 is GEAIGNYY and CDR2 is EKD. The CDR3 DNA reads TGTGCCTGTGACACCTGGGGGACCGATAAACTCATCTTT. It translates to CACDTWGTDKLIF.

In this sample, this clone turned up once. This may arise from a read error, as a much more abundant clone is one base away. This sample also contains other DNA sequences that code for the same CDR3. V usage is TRDV1 and J usage is TRDJ1; D is tentatively TRDD2 or TRDD3 (6 bases each). Germline values: CDR1 TSWWSYY, CDR2 QGS. Trimming left V 2 bases short and J 7 bases short, with 26 bases between. The CDR3 is 18 amino acids. CDR3 nucleotides: TGTGCTCTTGGGGAAACTCCTACGAATCCCACTGGGTTGGGTAAACTCATCTTT. Amino acid sequence: CALGETPTNPTGLGKLIF.

Within the sample, this clone is large (0.1 to 1%). The chain joins TRDV3 to TRDJ1; no clear D gene. The CDR3 covers 10 residues. Germline loops: CDR1 TVYSNPD, CDR2 GDNSRS (reference sequence). Trimming left V 5 bases short and J 0 bases short, with 4 bases between. This CDR3 reads CATNTDKLIF. For the CDR3, the DNA is TGTGCCACCAACACCGATAAACTCATCTTT.

By share, this clone ranks as medium-sized. The V and J genes are TRDV2 and TRDJ1; D might be TRDD3 (6 bases). The germline gives CDR1 GEAIGNYY, CDR2 EKD. This CDR3 comprises 16 residues. Trimming removed 1 base at V and 1 base at J, with 15 bases between. In DNA, the CDR3 is TGTGCCTGTGACACGCTGGGGCCACGGGTCACCGATAAACTCATCTTT. Its protein is CACDTLGPRVTDKLIF.

This clone is large in the sample. The chain links TRDV1 to TRDJ1; 13 bases line up with TRDD3. After removal of 0 bases from V and 3 bases from J, the junction contained 10 bases not matched to a gene. Germline values: CDR1 TSWWSYY, CDR2 QGS. This CDR3 contains 19 residues. CDR3 DNA: TGTGCTCTTGGGGAACTATCCCCGACTGGGGGATACGTGGCCGATAAACTCATCTTT. This codes for CALGELSPTGGYVADKLIF.